The clone carrying this TCR beta chain appeared a few times. This entry belongs to a study of regulatory T cells in long-lasting Graves disease. Arm-PCR with iRepertoire HTBI primers amplified the CDR3 regions for these TCR beta libraries. TCRdb independently ran MiXCR on the multiplex PCR reads; one entry per CDR3 protein. Of 350,000 to 450,000 distinct CDR3 sequences listed, around 14% are singletons. CDR3 size: 14 residues. Germline V CDR1 and CDR2: LNHDA, SQIVND (reference sequence). V dropped 5 bases and J dropped 3; count of bases not matched to a gene: 6. Time point: newly diagnosed GD, antithyroid drugs for less than 3 months. Preparation of the TCR library used RNA extracted from PBMCs. The same specimen was also included in a second study, on T cells in Graves' hyperthyroidism and ophthalmopathy.

This sample comprised peripheral blood mononuclear cells (PBMCs), obtained at new diagnosis, from a patient treated with antithyroid drugs. The receptor was isolated from a woman aged 30 to 39 with Graves disease. The chain carries TRBV19 and TRBJ1-1; TRBD1 agrees at 7 bases. CDR3 in DNA: TGTGCCAGTAGTTTCCCAGGGGGGGACACTGAAGCTTTCTTT. Translated: CASSFPGGDTEAFF.